This T cell receptor (beta chain) emerged from a study of cytomegalovirus exposure and HLA in healthy donors (dated by TCRdb to about 2017). In the study overall: An earlier analysis of approximately 640 of the donors reported approximately 270 Gb of sequence data and some 120 million unique TCR beta sequences from some 180 million T cells. The aim of the study was to test whether cataloging public T cell receptors could identify signatures of past pathogen exposure. Besides the first cohort of roughly 700 subjects, a separate validation cohort made up of roughly 120 different subjects was used. Donor age, sex, ethnicity and CMV serostatus were collected together with the repertoire data. To study patterns of TCR occurrence, a later analysis re-analyzed previously published TCR beta repertoires from around 660 donors and added high-resolution HLA genotyping. In the later analysis, no new phenotypic data were used to find candidate immune exposures; instead, reliance was placed on TCR beta sequences and their occurrence across donors. Of the roughly 420 genotyped donors, 80% to 90% were placed in the genetic ancestry cluster associated with self-reported Caucasian donors. An early release that covered fewer than 800 HLA-typed donors contained approximately 300 gigabases of sequencing data and tens of millions of unique TCR sequences. Among 300 to 500 genotyped donors of the cohort, an average of around 220,000 unique TCR beta nucleotide sequences was sequenced per donor, of which 15% to 20% were non-productive. In a later genetic analysis, genome-wide SNP genotypes for 398 of the 666 donors were used, and that subset was treated as a discovery cohort. All discovery cohort repertoires had been generated on a single sequencing platform. High-throughput TCR immunosequencing, statistical association of individual TCRs with disease status, and machine learning were combined to predict cytomegalovirus infection status. An earlier analysis of approximately 580 of the donors used high-throughput TCR beta sequencing to judge whether each TCR beta V gene segment behaved as functional or pseudogenic. HLA typing covered class I and class II loci at four-digit resolution. Several DR-DQ haplotypes were treated as single units for association and clustering because of strong linkage in the cohort. Using immunosequencing, the study profiled T cell repertoires from 666 subjects and related those repertoires to cytomegalovirus serostatus. Typing coverage varied by locus: about 629-630 donors for A, B, C, DRB1 and DQB1; approximately 520 for DQA1; nearly 610 for DPA1; under 490 for DPB1.

Worth noting for this clone: The antigen it recognizes is unknown. No much larger clone is present one base from it, and per-base qualities are unavailable.

Points the paper makes about the study in general: The cohort was sequenced for TCR beta chains only, and without alpha or paired-chain data the features that could be detected were limited. In an earlier analysis of approximately 590 of the donors, most TCR beta V segments were observed in productive rearrangements about 87% or about 30% of the time, broadly matching IMGT annotations. A few of the identified cytomegalovirus-associated TCR beta chains were confirmed in vitro to be specific for cytomegalovirus antigens. While some public TCRs were present in many individuals, most TCR sequences turned up only very rarely across donors. HLA typing was unavailable for some donors at each locus, so association tests used only the typed subset. In a later analysis, several top co-occurrence clusters were reported to appear linked to parvovirus B19, influenza, CMV and Epstein-Barr virus. According to a later analysis, most CMV-associated TCR beta chains appeared to be HLA-restricted, and the HLA associations seemed to be driven largely by CMV exposure. Linkage disequilibrium might explain the correlated functional status among segregating V segments, but an unknown experimental factor could not be excluded. Strong co-occurrence of HLA alleles, especially DR and DQ, made assigning TCR associations to individual alleles difficult. According to the authors, the approach could potentially be generalized to other disease states and immunological phenotypes. A further reported finding was that TCR beta sequences accurately predicted the HLA-A and HLA-B alleles for most subjects in the first cohort. A later analysis found that TCR association rates varied across HLA loci, with DRB1 alleles showing the most associated TCRs and HLA-C alleles the fewest. A later genetic analysis reported fewer N-insertions in productive TCRs among donors in an Asian-associated ancestry cluster than the roughly 700-donor mean. The earlier analysis of 587 of the donors excluded fewer than 20 rarely observed V segments, including chromosome 9 orphons, because counts were too low. Immune exposure information for the cohort was limited to CMV serostatus. Specific HLA alleles were associated with some 15,000 TCR beta sequences at a false discovery rate of 0.05 in a later analysis. Presence/absence analyses assumed roughly uniform sequencing depth across donors, an assumption that may not hold. A group of highly shared sequence variants was considered likely to be a technical artifact of the sequencing pipeline. The classifier was reported to diagnose cytomegalovirus status with high specificity and sensitivity in both the original and validation cohorts. The study listed 150 to 200 TCR beta chains as associated with cytomegalovirus. In a later analysis, HLA-associated TCR beta chains showed more clonal expansion and lower generation probabilities than non-associated chains that were equally common. In a later genetic analysis, a missense DCLRE1C variant was associated with V-gene and J-gene trimming of TCR beta chains, and the association was replicated in an independent cohort. The 87-base-pair reads could not distinguish some IMGT-functional V segments, including TRBV6-2 and TRBV6-3, so those segments were excluded.

The cohort comprised fewer than 750 healthy bone marrow donors. At the time of sampling, every cohort member was nominally healthy, though immune exposures that went unrecorded were likely present. The donor was CMV seronegative and was included in the group of 352 seronegative cohort members. A peripheral blood sample was provided by each donor, and peripheral blood mononuclear cells were used for TCR beta sequencing. The Qiagen DNeasy Blood Extraction Kit was used to extract genomic DNA from the blood cell samples. CDR1 and CDR2 are drawn from the germline V gene (reference sequence): WNHNN, SYGVQD. CDR3 length: 13 amino acids, cysteine to phenylalanine. Here the CDR3 DNA is all that survives: 39 bases in frame from base 1. V sheds 6 bases and J sheds 7 bases, leaving 15 bases between their ends. Library preparation was by the immunoSEQ multiplex PCR assay. The multiplex PCR relied on a mix of 60 forward primers for TCR Vbeta segments and 13 reverse primers for TCR Jbeta segments. A multiplex PCR assay on genomic DNA amplified the CDR3 region of rearranged TCR beta genes. Amplified TCR beta libraries were sequenced as 87-base-pair reads on the Illumina HiSeq System. For the original study's pipeline: A later analysis tallied 80 million to 95 million unique TCR beta chains across the 660 or so repertoires, and around 12 million of those chains were shared by two or more donors. Raw reads were error-corrected and collapsed into unique sequences by a nearest-neighbor algorithm in which closely related sequences were merged to remove PCR and sequencing errors. Alignment of CDR3 sequences to IMGT reference sequences was used to assign V, D and J gene segments. Each retained sequence needed at least a six-nucleotide match to both a V gene segment and a J gene segment. Rearrangements were classified as productive when the CDR3 lacked stop codons and remained in frame with V and J, and all other rearrangements were classified as non-productive. CDR3 was defined according to IMGT convention as the region running from the second conserved V-encoded cysteine to the conserved J-encoded phenylalanine. In an earlier analysis of approximately 590 of the donors, sequences lacking an unambiguous match to a single V gene segment were excluded. In an earlier analysis of approximately 610 of the donors, V segments were called functional above 56.7% productive rearrangements and were called segregating when the between-donor standard deviation exceeded 5%. A statistical classification framework was built to diagnose cytomegalovirus status from the catalog of TCR beta chain sequences. In a later analysis, TCR nucleotide sequences were compared against IMGT/GENE-DB human TR gene sequences so that V and J genes could be assigned. In a later analysis, CDR3 sequences and most-parsimonious VDJ recombination scenarios were assigned using the TCRdist pipeline. In a later analysis, every TCR beta chain was defined by the combination of its CDR3 amino acid sequence and its V-gene family, and reads without a unique V-gene family were dropped. As a way to deal with suspected cross-contamination and a sequencing artifact, a later analysis dropped 450 to 600 nucleotide sequences that were highly shared and had low generation probability. For each public chain, a later analysis derived a clonal expansion index from normalized ranks of inferred template counts within each repertoire. In a later analysis, generation probabilities were computed using a VDJ recombination model fitted to out-of-frame rearrangements, and the results were checked against IGoR. A later analysis scored TCR-TCR, TCR-HLA and TCR-CMV co-occurrence with hypergeometric tests, applying a repertoire-size bias correction to TCR pairs. To estimate false discovery rates, a later analysis permuted the HLA or CMV assignments 20 times. A later analysis grouped co-occurring TCRs with DBSCAN, adding TCRdist sequence similarity when clustering within HLA-allele-positive subsets. Repertoires with fewer than 30,000 or more than 120,000 public chains were left out of co-occurrence clustering, as were four to six repertoires with anomalous nucleotide sharing. Held by TCRdb, this immuneACCESS table contains in-frame sequences only and omits some clones. Under half of the omission traces to an unresolved V gene where checked; the cause of the rest is unknown. D and trimming come from the DNA, and the V and J calls and clone size come from that table. The sample table holds about 120,000 clones, of which about four fifths were seen once. Of the sample, about 3.9% is held by the ten largest clones.

Sequenced: PBMCs. The sequence came from a woman aged 25 to 39 in good health and CMV-seronegative. The V and J genes are TRBV10-1 and TRBJ1-1; the D segment cannot be called with confidence. Here the CDR3 is given as CASSVTGNGEAFF. The sequence in DNA is TGCGCCAGCAGCGTGACCGGGAACGGTGAAGCTTTCTTT.